These T cell receptor beta chains were read from a single sample in a study of blood T cells in healthy people across ages. One entry per CDR3 protein, called by TCRdb with MiXCR from the 5' RACE reads. The sample has around 940,000 distinct CDR3 sequences; roughly 50% are singletons. The sequencing input was blood. All receptors derive from a woman aged 60-70 years in good health. The CDR3 runs from the conserved cysteine through the conserved F or W. The D gene is left open where the match is weak. Size is omitted from some rows. Given values are once, few, many or a class for expanded clones.

D gene | clone size | J gene | V gene | CDR3 protein | CDR3 DNA
TRBD2 | many | TRBJ2-7 | TRBV28 | CASSLAGGSSYEQYF | TGTGCCAGCAGCTTAGCGGGAGGGAGCTCCTACGAGCAGTACTTC
. | . | TRBJ2-2 | TRBV27 | CASSLLSGPAGELFF | TGTGCCAGCAGTTTATTGAGCGGCCCTGCCGGGGAGCTGTTTTTT
. | few | TRBJ1-2 | TRBV4-1 | CASSHSGGDGYTF | TGCGCCAGCAGCCACTCAGGCGGGGATGGCTACACCTTC
. | . | TRBJ2-7 | TRBV21-1 | CASSKDRRRIYSYEQYF | TGTGCCAGCAGCAAAGATAGGCGCCGCATTTACTCCTACGAGCAGTACTTC
TRBD1 | . | TRBJ1-4 | TRBV29-1 | CSTRDSPNEKLFF | TGCAGCACACGGGACAGTCCTAATGAAAAACTGTTTTTT
TRBD2 | . | TRBJ2-5 | TRBV4-1 | CASSQLAGVRREETQYF | TGCGCCAGCAGCCAGCTAGCGGGAGTCAGAAGGGAAGAGACCCAGTACTTC
. | . | TRBJ2-6 | TRBV10-3 | CAIRWTDSGANVLTF | TGTGCCATCAGGTGGACGGACTCTGGGGCCAACGTCCTGACTTTC
. | few | TRBJ2-7 | TRBV7-6 | CASSDRPLDEQYF | TGTGCCAGCAGCGACAGGCCCCTGGACGAGCAGTACTTC
TRBD1 | few | TRBJ2-7 | TRBV27 | CASRAPPGTGRSSYEQYF | TGTGCCAGCAGAGCCCCCCCCGGGACAGGCAGGAGCTCCTACGAGCAGTACTTC
. | many | TRBJ2-7 | TRBV29-1 | CSVEGGLSYEQYF | TGCAGCGTTGAAGGGGGGTTGTCCTACGAGCAGTACTTC
. | . | TRBJ1-2 | TRBV5-1 | CASSSVIGYSNYGYTF | TGCGCCAGCAGCTCTGTTATTGGATACTCTAACTATGGCTACACCTTC
TRBD1 | once | TRBJ2-6 | TRBV14 | CASSSFLHTGDVSGANVLTF | TGTGCCAGCAGCAGTTTCCTACATACAGGGGACGTCTCTGGGGCCAACGTCCTGACTTTC
TRBD1 | . | TRBJ1-5 | TRBV5-6 | CASSLSSTGGNQPQHF | TGTGCCAGCAGCTTGAGCTCTACAGGGGGCAATCAGCCCCAGCATTTT
. | many | TRBJ1-6 | TRBV12-3/TRBV12-4 | CASTLRGANSPLHF | TGTGCCAGCACCCTCCGGGGGGCTAATTCACCCCTCCACTTT
TRBD1 | . | TRBJ1-2 | TRBV29-1 | CSGVTGFLGYTF | TGCAGCGGTGTGACAGGGTTTTTAGGCTACACCTTC
TRBD2 | . | TRBJ2-3 | TRBV18 | CASSPLGTSGSNGDTQYF | TGTGCCAGCTCACCACTCGGAACTAGCGGGAGCAATGGAGATACGCAGTATTTT
. | few | TRBJ2-1 | TRBV20-1 | CSAQDRTGTNSYNEQFF | TGCAGTGCTCAGGACAGAACCGGGACCAACTCCTACAATGAGCAGTTCTTC
TRBD2 | . | TRBJ2-1 | TRBV3-1 | CASSRGGSFRDEQFF | TGTGCCAGCAGCCGGGGGGGGAGCTTTAGGGATGAGCAGTTCTTC
TRBD1 | . | TRBJ2-6 | TRBV14 | CAGSPDRVKTSGANVLTF | TGTGCCGGCAGCCCAGACAGGGTAAAAACCTCTGGGGCCAACGTCCTGACTTTC
. | once | TRBJ2-1 | TRBV3-1 | CASSQEAVNEQFF | TGTGCCAGCAGCCAAGAAGCCGTCAATGAGCAGTTCTTC
. | few | TRBJ1-4 | TRBV6-2/TRBV6-3 | CASSFDEKLFF | TGTGCCAGCAGTTTCGACGAAAAACTGTTTTTT
. | . | TRBJ1-1 | TRBV6-6 | CASSEDTEAFF | TGTGCCAGCAGCGAGGACACTGAAGCTTTCTTT
. | . | TRBJ2-1 | TRBV29-1 | CSVAKGSSYNEPFF | .
. | once | TRBJ2-2 | TRBV27 | CASSFVGNTGELFF | TGTGCCAGCAGTTTCGTGGGGAACACCGGGGAGCTGTTTTTT
. | few | TRBJ2-7 | TRBV4-1 | CASSQNPGAALYEQYF | TGCGCCAGCAGCCAAAATCCAGGGGCGGCCCTCTACGAGCAGTACTTC
. | . | TRBJ1-2 | TRBV15 | CATSRVSLGARPRGYTF | TGTGCCACCAGCAGAGTTTCTCTAGGGGCACGGCCCCGGGGCTACACCTTC
TRBD1 | once | TRBJ2-1 | TRBV13 | CASSGDPTGAFSYNEQFF | TGTGCCAGCAGCGGGGATCCGACAGGGGCATTCTCCTACAATGAGCAGTTCTTC
TRBD1 | once | TRBJ2-5 | TRBV11-2 | CASSSRPGQWEETQYF | TGTGCCAGCAGTTCCCGGCCGGGACAGTGGGAAGAGACCCAGTACTTC
TRBD1 | . | TRBJ1-2 | TRBV28 | CASRLWRQGGYTF | TGTGCCAGCAGGTTATGGAGACAGGGTGGCTACACCTTC
. | . | TRBJ1-2 | TRBV29-1 | CSVDSQPLYDYTF | TGCAGCGTTGATTCGCAGCCCCTCTATGACTACACCTTC
. | . | TRBJ2-5 | TRBV6-2/TRBV6-3 | CVGSEETQYF | TGTGTCGGCAGTGAAGAGACCCAGTACTTC
TRBD2 | few | TRBJ2-1 | TRBV12-3/TRBV12-4 | CASTSGTSINEQFF | TGTGCCAGCACCTCCGGGACTAGCATCAATGAGCAGTTCTTC
TRBD1 | . | TRBJ2-5 | TRBV14 | CASSQVRTGQETQYF | TGTGCCAGCAGCCAAGTCCGGACAGGGCAAGAGACCCAGTACTTC